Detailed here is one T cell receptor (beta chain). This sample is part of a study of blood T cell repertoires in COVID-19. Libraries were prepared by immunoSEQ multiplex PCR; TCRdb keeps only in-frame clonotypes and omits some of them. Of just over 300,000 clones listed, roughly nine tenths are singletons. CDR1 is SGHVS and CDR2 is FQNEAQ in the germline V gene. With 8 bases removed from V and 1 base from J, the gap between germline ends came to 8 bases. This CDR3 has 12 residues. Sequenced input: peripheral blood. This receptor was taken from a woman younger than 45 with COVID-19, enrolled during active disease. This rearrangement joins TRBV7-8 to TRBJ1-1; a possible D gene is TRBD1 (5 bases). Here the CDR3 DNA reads TGTGCCAGCCAGCAGGGGAACACTGAAGCTTTCTTT. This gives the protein CASQQGNTEAFF.